This TCR beta chain was obtained from a study of beta chain features in type 1 diabetes (dated by TCRdb to 2016 to 2019). With respect to the entire study: Mean age, gender distribution, total cell number and subset yield were not different between patients and healthy donors. The study compared TCRB repertoires of sorted circulating CD4+ T cell subsets between recently diagnosed type 1 diabetes patients and matched healthy donors. Regulatory and stem cell-like memory subsets were obtained from only 8 patients and roughly eight healthy donors, while naive and central memory subsets were obtained from all 30 or so donors. A total of 107,917,701 sorted cells were examined across all samples, and the number of cells per subset was strongly correlated with RNA yield.

A single peripheral blood draw of approximately 100 mL on average was collected from each donor into heparinised tubes. Using a panel that included CD45RO, CCR7, CD25, CD127, CD95 and CD27, naive, central memory, regulatory and stem cell-like memory CD4+ T cells were sorted on a BD FACSAria II. Every sorted population had a purity above 98%. PBMCs were isolated right away by Lymphoprep density gradient centrifugation and were stained directly, without culture. So that batch effects would be minimized, each experiment stained and sorted samples in pairs, pairing one healthy donor with one patient. There are a few counts of this clone. Its antigen has not been determined. No base-level quality is on record; no much larger clone is a single base apart. Overall study outcomes, separate from this receptor: HLA sub-analyses involved small numbers of individuals, so any influence of HLA type on TCRB rearrangement remained unresolved. Patients with type 1 diabetes made fewer insertions and deleted more nucleotides at VDJ recombination sites, implying thymic rearrangement abnormalities. In all four CD4+ subsets, TCRB CDR3 length was moderately but significantly shorter in type 1 diabetes patients. Naive, central memory and regulatory TCRB repertoires appeared more similar among patients than among healthy donors. Sequencing cDNA rather than genomic DNA could over-represent highly expressing activated cells, although activation and CD3 levels did not differ between groups. PCR may preferentially amplify shorter templates, but because patient and control samples were amplified and corrected together, any resulting skew would affect both groups equally.

The High Capacity cDNA Reverse Transcription Kit was used to reverse transcribe all of the isolated RNA, meaning that expressed TCRB transcripts were what got sequenced. Naive, central memory and regulatory T cell samples underwent deep immunoSEQ sequencing, averaging roughly 3.4 million total reads per sample. Sorted cells were lysed in RLT buffer and RNA was extracted with DNase-treated RNeasy Micro or Mini kits, depending on cell number. To prevent cross-contamination, each cell subset was processed individually, whereas patient and healthy donor samples were processed jointly. The immunoSEQ multiplex PCR was used to amplify TCRB sequences from cDNA, generating 87-bp fragments that spanned the CDR3 region. Amplicons were sequenced on the Illumina HiSeq platform. The original pipeline was this. PCR bias was computationally corrected using synthetic template baselines, reads within Hamming distance 2 were collapsed, and singletons that could not be merged were discarded. By aligning reads against IMGT, V, D and J genes, CDR3 length, and insertions or deletions at six rearrangement sites were assigned. Within each subset, clonotype counts were normalized to sorted cell number, after which true diversity and Gini coefficients were computed with the tcR R package. The overlap coefficient, calculated on TCRB nucleotide sequences, was used to quantify repertoire sharing. As a proxy for the pre-selection repertoire, out-of-frame TCRB sequences from naive cells were analyzed. The clones in this table, taken by TCRdb from immuneACCESS, are in-frame only. Not every clone is retained; where verified, under half of the shortfall comes from an unresolved V gene, and the cause of the rest is unknown. D and trimming were read from the DNA, whereas the V and J calls and clone size are those reported in that table. This sample holds more than 120,000 clones; 10% were observed only once. Around 1.4% of the sample goes to the ten largest clones.

The CDR3 covers 13 residues, taking in both the cysteine and the phenylalanine. The entry retains the CDR3 DNA only, 39 bases that are in frame from base 1. V and J lose 3 bases and 0 bases, and a span of 6 bases separates them. According to the germline V gene, CDR1 reads MNHEY and CDR2 reads SVGAGI. The sequenced material came from naive CD4+ T cells from blood. Taken with the paper, the label for cell subset or site translates to: true naive CD4+ T cells. The chain is encoded by TRBV6-5 joined to TRBJ2-7, with no reliable assignment of the D segment. The TCR originated in a man aged 18 to 30 in good health. CDR3 region: CASSYDTSYEQYF. The nucleotide sequence is given as TGTGCCAGCAGTTATGACACCTCCTACGAGCAGTACTTC.